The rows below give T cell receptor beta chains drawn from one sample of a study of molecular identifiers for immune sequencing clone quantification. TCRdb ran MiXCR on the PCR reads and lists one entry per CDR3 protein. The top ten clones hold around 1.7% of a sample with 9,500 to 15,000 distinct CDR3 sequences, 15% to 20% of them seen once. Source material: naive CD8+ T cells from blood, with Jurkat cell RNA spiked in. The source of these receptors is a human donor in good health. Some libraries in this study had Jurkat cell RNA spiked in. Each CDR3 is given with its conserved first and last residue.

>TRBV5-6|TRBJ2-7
CASTATGIYEQYF
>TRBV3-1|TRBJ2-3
CASSPPSLAGPTDTQYF
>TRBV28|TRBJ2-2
CASSLVYTGELFF
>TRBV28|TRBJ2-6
CASSLSLTTGANVLTF
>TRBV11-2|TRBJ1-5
CASSQRGGQPQHF
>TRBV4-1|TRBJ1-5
CASSHSTGGNQPQHF
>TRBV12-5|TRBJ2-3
CASGLAFTGTSVTDTQYF
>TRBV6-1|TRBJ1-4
CASSERRQGALYLFF
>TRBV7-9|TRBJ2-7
CASIGTGMYF
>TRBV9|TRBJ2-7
CASSVLSSAYEQYF
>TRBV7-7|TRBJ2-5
CAGSLYLSGAGETQYF
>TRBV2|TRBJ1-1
CASSEWGGIQAFF
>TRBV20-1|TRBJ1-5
CSARDEQGHQPQHF
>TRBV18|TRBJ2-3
CASSPSEVAADTQYF
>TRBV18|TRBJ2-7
CASSPPLRVGDSEQYF
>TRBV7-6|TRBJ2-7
CASSPGTGVYEQYF
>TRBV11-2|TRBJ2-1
CASSPGGLAGYEQFF
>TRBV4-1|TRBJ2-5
CASSPTEGLTQYF
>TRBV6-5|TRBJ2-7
CASSRGPEQYF
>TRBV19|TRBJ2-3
CASSRPGREGIHTDTQYF
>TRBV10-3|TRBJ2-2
CAISERREWIGDTGELFF
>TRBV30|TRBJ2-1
CAWSFGTYNEQFF
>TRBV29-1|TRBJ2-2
CSVLDTGELFF
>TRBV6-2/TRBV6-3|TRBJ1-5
CASRPDRGWQPQHF
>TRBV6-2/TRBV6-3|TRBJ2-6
CASRGQGALGASVLTF
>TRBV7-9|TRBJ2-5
CASRTEGDKGNLNVRTQYF
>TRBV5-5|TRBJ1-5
CASSPDFRGYNQPQHF
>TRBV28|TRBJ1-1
CATSHSWEIDTEAFF
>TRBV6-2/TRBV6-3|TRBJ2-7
CASSYQGSSYEQYF
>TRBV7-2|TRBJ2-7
CASSLGLAGSYEQYF
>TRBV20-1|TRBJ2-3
CSGQKTDTLYF
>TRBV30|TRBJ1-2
CAWSLRSPRYTF
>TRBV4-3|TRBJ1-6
CASSQQWGQDNSPLHF
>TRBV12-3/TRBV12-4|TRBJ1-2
CASRGPNYGYTF
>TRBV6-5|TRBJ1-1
CASTWRPTATEAFF
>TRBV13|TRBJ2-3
CASSSSFGAADTQYF
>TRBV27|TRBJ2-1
CASSTPLAGGFNEQFF
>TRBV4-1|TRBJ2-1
CASSQAGNNEQFF
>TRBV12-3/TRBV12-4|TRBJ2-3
CASSIPGTGLDTQYF
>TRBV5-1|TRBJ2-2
CASSLAWRAGVGTGELFF
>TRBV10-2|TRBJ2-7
CASSEGSEQYF
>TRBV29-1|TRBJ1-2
CSVGDGFYGYTF
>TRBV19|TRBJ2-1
CASSPRGTEQFF
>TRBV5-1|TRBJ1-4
CASSRIGAINNEKLFF
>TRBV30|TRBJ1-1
CAWSGQSPEAFF
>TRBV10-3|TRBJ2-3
CAISESTGVTDTQYF
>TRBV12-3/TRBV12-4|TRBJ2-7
CASSFIEGQRSHEQYF
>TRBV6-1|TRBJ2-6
CASSERSGAGWANVLTF
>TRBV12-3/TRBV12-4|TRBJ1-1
CASRFWGGEAFF
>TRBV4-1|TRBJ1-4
CASSTVATNEKLFF
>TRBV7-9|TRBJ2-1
CASSLSLMEVQFF
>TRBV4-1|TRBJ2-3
CASSLVAGALTDTQYF
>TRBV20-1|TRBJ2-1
CSARDPAEASYNEQFF
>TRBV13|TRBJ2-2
CASSFPTENTGELFF
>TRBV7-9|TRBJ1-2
CASSLGSYGYTF
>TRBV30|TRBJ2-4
CAGLGAKNIQYF
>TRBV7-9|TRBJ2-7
CASSDPGQGSSYEQYF